The T cell receptor beta chain under discussion was sequenced for a study of T-cell reconstitution after alpha-beta-depleted transplantation in children. The sample holds a few counts of this clonotype. Its specificity is unknown. Findings and caveats of the study: Recipient T cells and thymic progenitors that survived gave rise to the high TCRbeta diversity observed at day 60 in some patients. One year post-transplant, T-cell counts and diversity were largely derived from T cells produced anew. Alpha-beta T cells present about two months after transplant were reported to originate from several hundred expanded graft clones.

CDR3 size: 12 residues. The V end was cut by 7 bases, the J end by 2 bases, with 7 bases between. From germline, CDR1 is MDHEN and CDR2 SYDVKM. Library preparation (for TCRbeta) was performed with unique molecular identifiers. TCRdb analysed the PCR reads with MiXCR anew, one entry per CDR3 protein. The table has fewer than 750,000 distinct CDR3 sequences, more than 20% seen once. This chain joins TRBV28 and TRBJ2-3, with a possible D match to TRBD2 (5 bases). Sequencing used PBMCs, mostly from graft donor cells, obtained 360 days after TCRalphabeta/CD19-depleted stem cell transplant. The origin of this receptor is a boy under three years old who had a stem cell transplant for acute myeloid leukemia, so the T cells may come from the graft donor. CDR3 DNA: TGTGCCAGCACGGGATTCACAGATACGCAGTATTTT. This gives the protein CASTGFTDTQYF.